The 11 T cell receptor beta chains in this list originate from one sample, sequenced in a study of T cell clonality in common variable immunodeficiency. Whole-study findings and limits: Common variable immunodeficiency TCR beta sequences reportedly had fewer deletions and N-nucleotide insertions.

Data came from immunoSEQ multiplex PCR; TCRdb stores just in-frame clones and leaves some out. Observed in the sample are some 19,000 clones, none of them singletons. Their antigens remain unidentified. The sequencing sample was made of peripheral blood mononuclear cells. Every receptor here comes from a human donor with common variable immunodeficiency.

Worth noting for this clone: The CDR3 end falls 3 residues outside the read, so it is completed with the germline J gene. The chain employs TRBV5-1 and TRBJ2-5, with TRBD2 as a possible D gene (6 bases). Per germline, CDR1 SGHRS and CDR2 YFSETQ. V lost 6 bases and J 5 bases, leaving 14 bases between the germline ends. This CDR3 spans 13 amino acids. CDR3 protein: CASTFGGMETQYF. The part of the CDR3 DNA that was read is TGCGCCAGCACCTTCGGGGGAATGGAGACC.

A remark on this clone: The missing CDR3 end, 3 residues past where the read stops, is filled in from the germline J gene. The chain carries TRBV18 and TRBJ2-7, with D perhaps matching TRBD1 (6 bases). Between the trimmed V and J ends, which lost 1 base and 5 bases, there was a span of 15 bases. This CDR3 contains 15 residues. Germline CDR1 KGHSH, CDR2 LQKENI. The sequenced CDR3 bases are TGTGCCAGCTCACCACGAAACAGGGCGAGGGACGAG. This codes for CASSPRNRARDE. The CDR3, in full, reads CASSPRNRARDEQYF.

This clone was seen more than once but under ten times. Coverage ceases 3 residues before the CDR3 finishes, and the germline J gene fills in the end. The genes are TRBV6-2 or TRBV6-3 and TRBJ1-5; the D gene is possibly TRBD1 (6 bases). The CDR3 is 13 amino acids. Germline V lookup: CDR1 MNHEY, CDR2 SVGEGT. Trimming took 6 bases from V and 4 from J, leaving 10 bases between them. Here the CDR3 reads CASSGTGNQPQHF. CDR3 bases read: TGTGCCAGCAGCGGAACAGGGAATCAGCCC.

Points on this clone: Read sequence stops 3 residues before the CDR3 end, and the germline J gene provides the missing end. V is TRBV19 and J is TRBJ2-5, with 9 positions matching TRBD2. The J segment lost 2 bases and the V segment lost 6 bases, leaving 1 base of the junction unmatched. This CDR3 has 13 residues. Germline assignment: CDR1 LNHDA and CDR2 SQIVND (reference sequence). The covered CDR3 bases are TGTGCCAGTAGGCTAGCGGGACAAGAGACC. Residues: CASRLAGQET. The whole CDR3 sequence reads CASRLAGQETQYF.

This clone occurred many times. The read is 3 residues too short to cover the CDR3 end, so that end is filled in from the germline J gene. The rearrangement links TRBV11-2 to TRBJ1-3; D ambiguous. The CDR3 has 14 amino acids. Germline V CDR1 and CDR2: SGHAT, FQNNGV. Trimming took off 5 bases at V and 2 bases at J, with 10 bases between the two ends. The covered CDR3 bases are TGTGCCAGCAGCCCGGGGAGGGCTGGAAACACC. This sequence encodes CASSPGRAGNT. The entire CDR3 is CASSPGRAGNTIYF.

This clone was seen a handful of times. Read data end 3 residues before the CDR3 end; the end is taken from the germline J gene. This chain links TRBV19 with TRBJ1-4, with 11 nucleotides matching TRBD1. CDR3 length: 14 amino acids. Germline values: CDR1 LNHDA, CDR2 SQIVND (reference sequence). Trimming took 5 bases from V and 8 from J; bases not matched to a gene: 4. CDR3 DNA, as far as it was read: TGTGCCAGTAGTCTGGACAGGGGGCACGAAAAA. Translating gives CASSLDRGHEK. The complete CDR3 sequence is CASSLDRGHEKLFF. The full variable domain, in which reference TRBV19 and TRBJ1-4 provide the parts outside the CDR3, is DGGITQSPKYLFRKEGQNVTLSCEQNLNHDAMYWYRQDPGQGLRLIYYSQIVNDFQKGDIAEGYSVSREKKESFPLTVTSAQKNPTAFYLCASSLDRGHEKLFFGSGTQLSVL.

Points on this clone: From the germline J gene comes the end of the CDR3, since the read stops 3 residues before it. The chain employs TRBV20-1 and TRBJ1-1; D not resolved. Trimming took 0 bases from V and 0 from J, leaving 11 bases between them. The CDR3 consists of 15 residues. Germline lookup yields CDR1 DFQATT and CDR2 SNEGSKA (reference sequence). The sequenced part of the CDR3 DNA is TGCAGTGCTAGAGATCTCGACAACCTGAACACTGAA. It is translated as CSARDLDNLNTE. In full, the CDR3 is CSARDLDNLNTEAFF.

This clone was picked up a small number of times. The missing CDR3 end, 3 residues past where the read stops, is filled in from the germline J gene. The rearrangement links TRBV7-9 to TRBJ1-3; D possibly corresponds to TRBD1 (5 bases). Looked up from germline, CDR1 is SEHNR and CDR2 is FQNEAQ (reference sequence). This CDR3 comprises 14 residues. V was clipped by 8 bases and J by 0 bases, with 11 bases between them. The CDR3 bases that were read are TGTGCCAGCGTAAGACAGAACTCTGGAAACACC. Its protein is CASVRQNSGNT. The entire CDR3 protein is CASVRQNSGNTIYF.

The covered CDR3 bases are TGTGCCAGCAGCCCCCCAGGCGTCCCGGGAAACACC. The encoded protein is CASSPPGVPGNT. The whole CDR3 sequence is CASSPPGVPGNTIYF. This chain connects TRBV7-9 to TRBJ1-3; D remains unclear. Coverage ceases 3 residues before the CDR3 finishes, and the germline J gene fills in the end. This CDR3 region has 15 residues. Between the trimmed V and J ends, which lost 5 bases and 4 bases, there was a span of 15 bases. Germline CDR1 SEHNR, CDR2 FQNEAQ (reference sequence).

This clone showed up many times. Read coverage stops 3 residues before the CDR3 terminus; the germline J gene supplies the remainder. V gene TRBV16 combines with J gene TRBJ1-6, with D possibly being TRBD1 (5 bases). CDR3 length: 17 residues. V was shortened by 0 bases and J by 0 bases, with 9 bases between the two germline ends. Germline values: CDR1 KGHSY, CDR2 FQNENV. Here the CDR3 reads CASSQSYRSSYNSPLHF. The sequenced part of the CDR3 DNA is TGTGCCAGCAGCCAATCCTACAGGAGCTCCTATAATTCACCC.

Ten or more counts support this clone. The read comes to an end 3 residues before the CDR3 does, leaving the germline J gene to fill in the end. The chain carries TRBV7-8 and TRBJ1-1; D may be TRBD1 (6 bases). Trimming took off 5 bases at V and 5 bases at J, with 12 bases between the two ends. Germline loops: CDR1 SGHVS, CDR2 FQNEAQ. The CDR3 is 13 residues long. CDR3 region: CASSGRGGTEAFF. The CDR3 DNA, read in part, is TGTGCCAGCAGCGGCAGGGGAGGAACTGAA.